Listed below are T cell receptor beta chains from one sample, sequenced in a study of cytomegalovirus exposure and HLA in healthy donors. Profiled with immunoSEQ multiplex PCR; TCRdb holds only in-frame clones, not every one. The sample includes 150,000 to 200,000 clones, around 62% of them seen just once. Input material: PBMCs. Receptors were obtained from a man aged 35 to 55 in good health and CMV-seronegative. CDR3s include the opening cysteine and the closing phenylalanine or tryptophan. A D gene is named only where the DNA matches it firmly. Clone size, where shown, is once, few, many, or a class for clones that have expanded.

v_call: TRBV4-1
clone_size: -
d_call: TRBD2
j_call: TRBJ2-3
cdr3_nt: TGCGCCAGCAGCCGAGCGGGAGCCGTTGCAGATACGCAGTATTTT
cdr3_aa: CASSRAGAVADTQYF

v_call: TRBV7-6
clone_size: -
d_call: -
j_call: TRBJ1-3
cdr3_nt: TGTGCCAGCAGCTTAGTAACCGGGGCTGGAAACACCATATATTTT
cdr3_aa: CASSLVTGAGNTIYF

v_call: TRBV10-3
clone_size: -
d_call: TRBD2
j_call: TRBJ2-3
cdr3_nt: TGTGCCATCAGCACCGGGACTAGCGGGGGCACAGATACGCAGTATTTT
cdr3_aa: CAISTGTSGGTDTQYF

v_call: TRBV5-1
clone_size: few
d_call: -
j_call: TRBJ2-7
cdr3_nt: TGCGCCAGCAGCCCACGGACAGATTCCTACGAGCAGTACTTC
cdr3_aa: CASSPRTDSYEQYF

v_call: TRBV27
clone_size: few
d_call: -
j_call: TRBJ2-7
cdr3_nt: TGTGCCAGCAGTTTAGTGGTCAGGGGTACCTACGAGCAGTACTTC
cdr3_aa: CASSLVVRGTYEQYF

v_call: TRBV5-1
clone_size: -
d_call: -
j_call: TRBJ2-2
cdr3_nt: TGCGCCAGCAGCTTGCGGGGGTCCTCGAACACCGGGGAGCTGTTTTTT
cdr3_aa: CASSLRGSSNTGELFF

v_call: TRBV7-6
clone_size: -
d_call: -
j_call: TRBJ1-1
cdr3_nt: TGTGCCAGCAGCTTAGTGGGAGAACAGGGCATAATGAACACTGAAGCTTTCTTT
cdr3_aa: CASSLVGEQGIMNTEAFF

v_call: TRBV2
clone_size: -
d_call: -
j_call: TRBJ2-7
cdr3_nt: TGTGCCAGCAGTGAATTGGGGGGGCTGCACGAGCAGTACTTC
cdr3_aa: CASSELGGLHEQYF

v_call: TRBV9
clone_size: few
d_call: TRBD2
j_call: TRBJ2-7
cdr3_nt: TGTGCCAGCACCCCCGGGACTACCCCCCACGAGCAGTACTTC
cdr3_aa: CASTPGTTPHEQYF

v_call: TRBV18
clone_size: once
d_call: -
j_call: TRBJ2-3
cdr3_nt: TGTGCCAGCTCACCACCGATGGGCGGCACAGATACGCAGTATTTT
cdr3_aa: CASSPPMGGTDTQYF

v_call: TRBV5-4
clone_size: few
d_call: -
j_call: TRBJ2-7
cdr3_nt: TGTGCCAGCAGCCCGGATTCCCTAGATCTCGAGCAGTACTTC
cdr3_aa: CASSPDSLDLEQYF

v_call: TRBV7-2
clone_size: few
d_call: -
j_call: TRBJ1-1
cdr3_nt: TGTGCCAGCAGCCAGCAAATCAACCCAGGGTTAGCTTTCTTT
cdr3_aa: CASSQQINPGLAFF

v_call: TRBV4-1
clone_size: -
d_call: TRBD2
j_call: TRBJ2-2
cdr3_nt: TGCGCCAGCTCTCGGGGGGAGAACACCGGGGAGCTGTTTTTT
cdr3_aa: CASSRGENTGELFF

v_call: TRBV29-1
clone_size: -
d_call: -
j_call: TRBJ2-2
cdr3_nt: TGCAGCGTTGGACAGAAACAGGGTACGAACACCGGGGAGCTGTTTTTT
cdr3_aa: CSVGQKQGTNTGELFF

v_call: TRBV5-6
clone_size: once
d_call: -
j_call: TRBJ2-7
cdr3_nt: TGTGCCAGCAGCTCGAGGGGAGCGGGTTCCTACGAGCAGTACTTC
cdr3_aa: CASSSRGAGSYEQYF

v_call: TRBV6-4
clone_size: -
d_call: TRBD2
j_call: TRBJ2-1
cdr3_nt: TGTGCCAGCAGTTTGACTAGCGGGAGGGCTACGTACAATGAGCAGTTCTTC
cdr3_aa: CASSLTSGRATYNEQFF

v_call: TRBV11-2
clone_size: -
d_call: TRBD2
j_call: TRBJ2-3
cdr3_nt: TGTGCCAGCAGCCCATCTAGCGGGGGGGGTAGCACAGATACGCAGTATTTT
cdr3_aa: CASSPSSGGGSTDTQYF

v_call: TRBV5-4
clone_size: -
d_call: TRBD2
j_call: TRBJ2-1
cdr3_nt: TGTGCCAGCAGCCCTAGCGGGGGCGTATACAATGAGCAGTTCTTC
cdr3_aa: CASSPSGGVYNEQFF

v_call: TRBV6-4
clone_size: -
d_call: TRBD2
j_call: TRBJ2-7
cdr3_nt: TGTGCCAGCAGCCCAATACCGGGACTAGCGGGGGACTTCCACGAGCAGTACTTC
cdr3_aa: CASSPIPGLAGDFHEQYF

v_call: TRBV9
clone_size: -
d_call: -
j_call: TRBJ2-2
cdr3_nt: TGTGCCAGCAGCGTAGGGGCAGTAAGCGGCACCGGGGAGCTGTTTTTT
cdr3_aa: CASSVGAVSGTGELFF

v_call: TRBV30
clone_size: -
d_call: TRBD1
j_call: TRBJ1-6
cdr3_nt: TGTGCCTGGAGGGGGGACAGGGGTTTCGGCTATAATTCACCCCTCCACTTT
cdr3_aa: CAWRGDRGFGYNSPLHF

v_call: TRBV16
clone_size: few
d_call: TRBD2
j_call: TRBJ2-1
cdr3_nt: TGTGCCAGCAGCCGGGCAGCGGGAGGCCTAAATAATGAGCAGTTCTTC
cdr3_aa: CASSRAAGGLNNEQFF

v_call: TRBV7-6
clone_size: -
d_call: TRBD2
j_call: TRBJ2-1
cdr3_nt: TGTGCCAGCAGCTTCTCTAGCGGGAGTAGCAATGAGCAGTTCTTC
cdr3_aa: CASSFSSGSSNEQFF

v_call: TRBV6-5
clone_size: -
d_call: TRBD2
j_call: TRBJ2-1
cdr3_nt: TGTGCCAGCAGTTATAGGGCTAGCGGGTACAATGAGCAGTTCTTC
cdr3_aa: CASSYRASGYNEQFF

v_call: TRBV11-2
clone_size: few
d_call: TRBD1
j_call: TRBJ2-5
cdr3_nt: TGTGCCAGCAGCTTATGGGGGACAGGGGGAGAGACCCAGTACTTC
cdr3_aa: CASSLWGTGGETQYF

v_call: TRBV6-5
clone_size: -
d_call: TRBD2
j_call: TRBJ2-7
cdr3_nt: TGTGCCAGCAGAAATAGCGGGGGGGCATACGAGCAGTACTTC
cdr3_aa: CASRNSGGAYEQYF

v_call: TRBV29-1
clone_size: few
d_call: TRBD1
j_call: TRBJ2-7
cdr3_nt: TGCAGCGTTGGGCGGGACAGGATCTACGAGCAGTACTTC
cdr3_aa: CSVGRDRIYEQYF

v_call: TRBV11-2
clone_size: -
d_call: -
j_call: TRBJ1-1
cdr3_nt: TGTGCCAGCAGCTTAGACCGACAGCTAGAAGCTTTCTTT
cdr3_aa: CASSLDRQLEAFF

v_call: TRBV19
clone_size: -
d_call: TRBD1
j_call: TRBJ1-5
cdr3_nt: TGTGCCAGTAGTATAGATCATTTGCGGACAAAGGGGGCACAGCCCCAGCATTTT
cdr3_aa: CASSIDHLRTKGAQPQHF

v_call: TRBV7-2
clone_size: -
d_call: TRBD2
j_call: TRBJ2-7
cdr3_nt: TGTGCCAGCAGCTTAGCTAGCGGGAGGGGCGAGCAGTACTTC
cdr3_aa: CASSLASGRGEQYF

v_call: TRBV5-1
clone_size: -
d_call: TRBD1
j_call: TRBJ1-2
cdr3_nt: TGCGCCAGCAGCCCGGGTTTAAGTGAGGGGGCCTATGGCTACACCTTC
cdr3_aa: CASSPGLSEGAYGYTF

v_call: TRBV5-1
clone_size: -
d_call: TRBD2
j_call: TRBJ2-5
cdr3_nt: TGCGCCAGCAGCTTCGGCGGGAGATTCCAATCGGAGACCCAGTACTTC
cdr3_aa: CASSFGGRFQSETQYF

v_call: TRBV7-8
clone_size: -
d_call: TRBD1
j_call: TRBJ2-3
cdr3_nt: TGTGCCAGCAGCTTAGCGAATGTACAGGGGGCCAGGCTAGTGGCTGGTACGCAGTATTTT
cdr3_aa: CASSLANVQGARLVAGTQYF

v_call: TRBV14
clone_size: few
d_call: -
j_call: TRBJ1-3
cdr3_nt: TGTGCCAGCAACCCAAGAGGATCCGGAAACACCATATATTTT
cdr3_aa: CASNPRGSGNTIYF

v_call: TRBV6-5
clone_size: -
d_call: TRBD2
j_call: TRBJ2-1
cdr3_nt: TGTGCCAGCAGTTACCGCGGGGGGGCCGGTCTGGAGCAGTTCTTC
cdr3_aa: CASSYRGGAGLEQFF

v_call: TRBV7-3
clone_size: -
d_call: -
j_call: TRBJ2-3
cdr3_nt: TGTGCCAGCAGCCCGTCGGGACGGGGGGCAAACACAGATACGCAGTATTTT
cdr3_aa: CASSPSGRGANTDTQYF

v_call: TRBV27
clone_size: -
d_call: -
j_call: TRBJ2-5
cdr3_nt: TGTGCCAGCAGTTTATCAACCGGGGTCCAAGAGACCCAGTACTTC
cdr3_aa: CASSLSTGVQETQYF

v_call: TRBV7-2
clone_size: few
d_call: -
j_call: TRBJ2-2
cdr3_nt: TGTGCCAGCAGCTTAGCCCCCCGACTAGGCCCTACCGGGGAGCTGTTTTTT
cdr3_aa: CASSLAPRLGPTGELFF

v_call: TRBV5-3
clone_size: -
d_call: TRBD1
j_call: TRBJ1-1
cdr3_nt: TGTGCCAGAAGCTTGACGCAGGGGGTGAACACTGAAGCTTTCTTT
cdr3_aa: CARSLTQGVNTEAFF

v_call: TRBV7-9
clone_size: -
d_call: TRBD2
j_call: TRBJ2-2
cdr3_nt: TGTGCCAGCAGCAGACTAGCGGGGGGAAACTCACCCGCTCCCGGGGAGCTGTTTTTT
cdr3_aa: CASSRLAGGNSPAPGELFF

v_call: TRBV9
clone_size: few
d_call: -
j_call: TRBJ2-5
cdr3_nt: TGTGCCAGCAGCTCCCGTACAGGGTACCAAGAGACCCAGTACTTC
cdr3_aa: CASSSRTGYQETQYF

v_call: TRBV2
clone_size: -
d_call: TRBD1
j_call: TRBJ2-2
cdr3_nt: TGTGCCAGCAGTGAACAGGGGGCAGGTACCGGGGAGCTGTTTTTT
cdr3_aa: CASSEQGAGTGELFF

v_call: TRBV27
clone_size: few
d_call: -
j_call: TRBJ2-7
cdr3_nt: TGTGCCAGCAGTTTATCGGGGCGCCACGAGCAGTACTTC
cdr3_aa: CASSLSGRHEQYF

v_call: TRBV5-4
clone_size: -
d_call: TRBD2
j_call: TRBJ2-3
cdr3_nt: TGTGCCAGCAGCTTGCGGGAGGGCTCAGATACGCAGTATTTT
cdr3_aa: CASSLREGSDTQYF

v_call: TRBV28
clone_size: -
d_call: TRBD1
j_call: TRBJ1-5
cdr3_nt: TGTGCCAGCAGTTTATGGGAGGGGACAGGGCGATCCCATTTGGGTAGCAATCAGCCCCAGCATTTT
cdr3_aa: CASSLWEGTGRSHLGSNQPQHF

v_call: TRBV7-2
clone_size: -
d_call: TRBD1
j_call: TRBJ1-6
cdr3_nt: TGTGCCAGCAGCTTGATGGACAGGACTTCACCCCTCCACTTT
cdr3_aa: CASSLMDRTSPLHF

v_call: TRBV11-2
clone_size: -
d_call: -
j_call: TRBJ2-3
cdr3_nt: TGTGCCAGCAGCTGGTCGACAGCAACAGATACGCAGTATTTT
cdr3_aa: CASSWSTATDTQYF

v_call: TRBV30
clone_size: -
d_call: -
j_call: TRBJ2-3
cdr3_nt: TGTGCCTGGATTGAGGTAGGCACAGATACGCAGTATTTT
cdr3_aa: CAWIEVGTDTQYF

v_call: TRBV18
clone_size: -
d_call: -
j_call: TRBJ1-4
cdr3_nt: TGTGCCAGCTCACCACAGGGAGACGAAAAACTGTTTTTT
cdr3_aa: CASSPQGDEKLFF

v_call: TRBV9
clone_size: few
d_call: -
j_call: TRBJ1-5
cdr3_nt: TGTGCCAGCAGCAGGTGGGAGGATCAGCCCCAGCATTTT
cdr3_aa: CASSRWEDQPQHF

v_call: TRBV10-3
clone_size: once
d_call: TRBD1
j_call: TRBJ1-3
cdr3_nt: TGTGCCATCAGTGAGAAAGCAGGGGGCAGAAACACCATATATTTT
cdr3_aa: CAISEKAGGRNTIYF

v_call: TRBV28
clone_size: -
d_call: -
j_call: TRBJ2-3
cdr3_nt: TGTGCCAGCAGTAAGACTAGTCTGGATACGCAGTATTTT
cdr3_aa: CASSKTSLDTQYF